The 30 T cell receptor beta chains given below trace back to one sample, sequenced in a study of shared clonotypes between healthy human individuals (dated by TCRdb to 2020 to 2022). The method was the immunoSEQ multiplex PCR assay. TCRdb's version of the immuneACCESS table is confined to in-frame rearrangements and falls short of the full clone set. An unresolved V gene accounts for under half of the shortfall where checked; the remainder is of unknown origin. The sample has some 900,000 clones on record, approximately 76% of them singletons. In total, the top ten clones hold about 1.5% of the sample. Sample: memory CD4+ T cells sorted from blood. The sample's cell subset or site label, in plain terms: CD45RA-negative fraction. The source is a man aged 18 to 30 in good health.

V is TRBV9 and J is TRBJ2-1; D uncertain. Trimming shortened V by 4 bases and J by 5 bases, and 16 bases separated the two germline ends. The CDR3 is 15 amino acids. Germline V gene sequence: CDR1 SGDLS, CDR2 YYNGEE. CDR3 sequence (DNA): TGTGCCAGCAGCCCCCGTGCCCCCCCTGACAATGAGCAGTTCTTC. It yields the protein CASSPRAPPDNEQFF. Filled out from reference TRBV9 and TRBJ2-1, the complete variable domain reads DSGVTQTPKHLITATGQRVTLRCSPRSGDLSVYWYQQSLDQGLQFLIQYYNGEERAKGNILERFSAQQFPDLHSELNLSSLELGDSALYFCASSPRAPPDNEQFFGPGTRLTVL.

This chain links TRBV7-9 with TRBJ2-1; 7 bases agree with TRBD2. The germline V gene encodes CDR1 SEHNR and CDR2 FQNEAQ (reference sequence). The V gene end was trimmed by 7 bases and the J gene end by 2 bases; junction bases not matched to a gene: 5. The CDR3 runs to 14 residues. This CDR3 reads CASNSGTTYNEQFF. In DNA form, the CDR3 reads TGTGCCAGCAACAGCGGGACCACCTACAATGAGCAGTTCTTC.

About this clone itself: Different DNA sequences within this sample yield the same CDR3. The chain recombines TRBV14 with TRBJ1-6; D unclear. Between the trimmed V and J ends, which lost 4 bases and 7 bases, there was a span of 5 bases. This CDR3 has 12 residues. CDR1 and CDR2 (germline): SGHDN, FVKESK. CDR3 loop: CASSRLNSPLHF. In DNA form, the CDR3 reads TGTGCCAGCAGCCGACTAAATTCACCCCTCCACTTT.

The V gene is TRBV5-6, the J gene TRBJ2-5; D is undetermined. Trimming took 2 bases from V and 5 from J, leaving 16 bases between them. Germline lookup yields CDR1 SGHDT and CDR2 YYEEEE. This CDR3 has 15 amino acids. CDR3 loop: CASSFLRAGRETQYF. DNA of the CDR3: TGTGCCAGCAGCTTTCTCCGGGCAGGAAGGGAGACCCAGTACTTC.

The J gene is TRBJ2-5, the V gene TRBV4-1, with TRBD1 identical over 8 bases. The V gene end was trimmed by 4 bases and the J gene end by 8 bases; junction bases not matched to a gene: 6. Germline V gene sequence: CDR1 MGHRA, CDR2 YSYEKL. This CDR3 has 13 residues. The CDR3 region is CASSPGQGSTQYF. The CDR3 coding sequence is TGCGCCAGCAGCCCCGGACAGGGAAGCACCCAGTACTTC.

This clone was recorded only once. The chain links TRBV30 to TRBJ2-2; the D is unclear. V was clipped by 2 bases and J by 4 bases, with 20 bases between them. The CDR3 is made up of 17 amino acids. The germline V gene has CDR1 GTSNPN and CDR2 SVGIG (reference sequence). The CDR3 region is CAWSTPWWVSITGELFF. The CDR3 DNA reads TGTGCCTGGAGTACCCCCTGGTGGGTTTCTATCACCGGGGAGCTGTTTTTT.

The rearrangement uses TRBV30 and TRBJ1-5; perhaps TRBD1 as D (5 bases). The germline CDR1 and CDR2 sequences are GTSNPN and SVGIG (reference sequence). V lost 5 bases to trimming and J lost 5 bases, with 13 bases between them. The CDR3 length is 13 residues. Here the CDR3 reads CAWAPGSDQPQHF. CDR3 bases: TGTGCCTGGGCCCCAGGGAGCGATCAGCCCCAGCATTTT. Supplemented by reference TRBV30 and TRBJ1-5, the full variable domain reads SQTIHQWPATLVQPVGSPLSLECTVEGTSNPNLYWYRQAAGRGLQLLFYSVGIGQISSEVPQNLSASRPQDRQFILSSKKLLLSDSGFYLCAWAPGSDQPQHFGDGTRLSIL.

The chain couples TRBV29-1 to TRBJ1-1, with no clear D. CDR1 is SQVTM, CDR2 ANQGSEA, per germline. The CDR3 contains 15 residues. V lost 6 bases, J lost 4 bases, and 21 bases lay in between. CDR3 amino acids: CSVDLGGWGSTEAFF. As DNA, the CDR3 is TGCAGCGTGGACCTGGGAGGGTGGGGATCCACTGAAGCTTTCTTT.

The rearrangement joins TRBV18 to TRBJ2-2; no firm D call. Germline V gene lookup returns CDR1 KGHSH and CDR2 LQKENI. V was clipped by 4 bases and J by 2 bases, with 11 bases between them. The CDR3 spans 15 residues. CDR3 amino acids: CASSQGRTNTGELFF. CDR3 nucleotides: TGTGCCAGCTCACAGGGTCGAACTAACACCGGGGAGCTGTTTTTT.

This clone was detected only once. The chain joins TRBV7-2 to TRBJ1-2, with D uncertain. CDR3 size: 13 residues. Germline-derived CDR1 and CDR2 are SGHTA and FQGNSA. With 1 base removed from V and 7 bases from J, the gap between germline ends came to 10 bases. Written as DNA, the CDR3 is TGTGCCAGCAGCTTAGGACACAGAGGTGGCTACACCTTC. It yields the protein CASSLGHRGGYTF.

The chain combines TRBV6-5 with TRBJ1-1; D is unclear. Trimming took off 8 bases at V and 5 bases at J, with 12 bases between the two ends. CDR3 size: 12 residues. The germline CDR1 and CDR2 sequences are MNHEY and SVGAGI. The CDR3 loop is CASLRSLTEAFF. As DNA, the CDR3 is TGTGCCAGCCTAAGGTCGTTGACTGAAGCTTTCTTT.

Notes on this clone: The same CDR3 arises from other DNA sequences in this sample as well. The chain has TRBV6-5 and TRBJ2-5, with no clear D. V shed 0 bases and J shed 5 bases, with 7 bases lying between them. Germline V lookup: CDR1 MNHEY, CDR2 SVGAGI. The CDR3 has 13 amino acids. CDR3 sequence: CASSYSLRETQYF. Here the CDR3 DNA reads TGTGCCAGCAGTTACTCCCTGAGGGAGACCCAGTACTTC.

This clone has only a few counts. V usage is TRBV4-2 and J usage is TRBJ2-5; TRBD2 aligns across 11 bases. Germline lookup yields CDR1 LGHNA and CDR2 YNFKEQ. V was clipped by 0 bases and J by 5 bases; unmatched bases: 5. This CDR3 is 16 amino acids long. Here the CDR3 reads CASSQDPGTSGETQYF. Written as DNA, the CDR3 is TGTGCCAGCAGCCAAGACCCCGGGACTAGCGGCGAGACCCAGTACTTC.

CDR3 sequence (DNA): TGTGCCAGCAGCTTAAATGGGGGCTACGAGCAGTACTTC. Amino acids: CASSLNGGYEQYF. This chain connects TRBV7-2 to TRBJ2-7, with D possibly being TRBD1 or TRBD2 (5 bases each). The germline V and J ends were trimmed by 2 bases and 3 bases, with 8 bases remaining between them. Germline V gives CDR1 SGHTA, CDR2 FQGNSA. This CDR3 comprises 13 residues.

This chain connects TRBV14 to TRBJ2-7; no reliable D call. V lost 5 bases, J lost 7 bases, and 12 bases lay in between. There are 12 residues in the CDR3. Germline lookup yields CDR1 SGHDN and CDR2 FVKESK. The CDR3 here is CASSRVLGEQYF. CDR3 sequence (DNA): TGTGCCAGCAGCAGGGTATTGGGGGAGCAGTACTTC. Complete variable domain (other parts from reference TRBV14 and TRBJ2-7): EAGVTQFPSHSVIEKGQTVTLRCDPISGHDNLYWYRRVMGKEIKFLLHFVKESKQDESGMPNNRFLAERTGGTYSTLKVQPAELEDSGVYFCASSRVLGEQYFGPGTRLTVT.

The chain couples TRBV7-9 to TRBJ1-1, with 9 bases identical to TRBD1. This CDR3 region has 16 residues. Germline V gene sequence: CDR1 SEHNR, CDR2 FQNEAQ (reference sequence). V lost 5 bases and J lost 7; bases outside the gene matches: 14. The CDR3 DNA is TGTGCCAGCAGCCGCCTCCGGGACAGGGAAATAAGTGAAGCTTTCTTT. Protein sequence: CASSRLRDREISEAFF.

The V and J genes are TRBV19 and TRBJ1-6; D gene uncertain. There are 16 residues in the CDR3. The germline V and J ends were trimmed by 3 bases and 0 bases, with 9 bases remaining between them. From germline, CDR1 is LNHDA and CDR2 SQIVND (reference sequence). The CDR3 spells CASSMDRSSYNSPLHF. The CDR3 nucleotides read TGTGCCAGTAGTATGGATCGGAGCTCCTATAATTCACCCCTCCACTTT.

This clone was observed at least ten times. The rearrangement uses TRBV5-6 and TRBJ2-4; TRBD1 or TRBD2 may be the D gene (5 bases each). V was trimmed by 4 bases and J by 6 bases, leaving 14 bases between them. The CDR3 extends over 14 amino acids. Looked up from germline, CDR1 is SGHDT and CDR2 is YYEEEE. The CDR3 nucleotides are TGTGCCAGCAGCGTTCGGGGCCACAGAAACATTCAGTACTTC. Translating gives CASSVRGHRNIQYF.

This clone was picked up a small number of times. The rearrangement links TRBV7-8 to TRBJ1-5; D gene ambiguous. The length of the CDR3 is 16 residues. The germline CDR1 and CDR2 sequences are SGHVS and FQNEAQ. Trimming left V 3 bases short and J 4 bases short, with 16 bases between. CDR3: CASSFLPPHSNQPQHF. The CDR3 coding sequence is TGTGCCAGCAGCTTCCTACCCCCCCACAGTAATCAGCCCCAGCATTTT. The whole variable domain, remainder taken from reference TRBV7-8 and TRBJ1-5, is GAGVSQSPRYKVAKRGQDVALRCDPISGHVSLFWYQQALGQGPEFLTYFQNEAQLDKSGLPSDRFFAERPEGSVSTLKIQRTQQEDSAVYLCASSFLPPHSNQPQHFGDGTRLSIL.

The gene calls are TRBV4-1 and TRBJ1-3; D remains ambiguous. The ends were cut back, 2 bases at V and 2 bases at J, with 19 bases in the middle. This CDR3 is 18 amino acids long. Germline V lookup: CDR1 MGHRA, CDR2 YSYEKL. The CDR3 sequence is CASSQNPQIGKAGNTIYF. Written as DNA, the CDR3 is TGCGCCAGCAGCCAAAACCCTCAGATTGGGAAGGCTGGAAACACCATATATTTT.

V usage is TRBV7-6 and J usage is TRBJ2-1; D possibly corresponds to TRBD2 (6 bases). The germline CDR1 and CDR2 sequences are SGHVS and FNYEAQ. The CDR3 is made up of 13 amino acids. The germline V and J ends were trimmed by 5 bases and 6 bases, with 11 bases remaining between them. The CDR3 region is CASSGPGGNEQFF. DNA of the CDR3: TGTGCCAGCAGCGGCCCCGGGGGCAATGAGCAGTTCTTC.

The chain combines TRBV7-6 with TRBJ2-3, with 7 nucleotides matching TRBD1. Germline V lookup: CDR1 SGHVS, CDR2 FNYEAQ. V shed 4 bases, J shed 1 base, and the junction held 11 bases outside the gene matches. The CDR3 consists of 17 residues. The CDR3, as DNA: TGTGCCAGCAGCTCCCGTTTATCCCAGGGGGGCACAGATACGCAGTATTTT. Its protein product is CASSSRLSQGGTDTQYF.

With respect to this clone: The sample contains more than one DNA sequence encoding this CDR3. The rearrangement links TRBV30 to TRBJ1-2; maybe TRBD1 (6 bases). V lost 5 bases and J 1 base, leaving 11 bases between the germline ends. This CDR3 is 13 amino acids long. Germline CDR1 and CDR2: GTSNPN and SVGIG (reference sequence). DNA for the CDR3: TGTGCCTGGGACAGGTCCTTTAACTATGGCTACACCTTC. Its protein is CAWDRSFNYGYTF.

This clone was recorded a few times. The chain joins TRBV7-9 to TRBJ1-6; no definite D call. The V gene's germline CDR1 is SEHNR and CDR2 FQNEAQ (reference sequence). The germline V and J ends were trimmed by 7 bases and 1 base, with 8 bases remaining between them. The CDR3 sequence is 14 residues long. The CDR3: CASTIGSYNSPLHF. The DNA of the CDR3 is TGTGCCAGCACCATCGGGTCCTATAATTCACCCCTCCACTTT.

This chain joins TRBV6-6 and TRBJ2-7; 13 bases are a match to TRBD2. V dropped 4 bases and J dropped 6; count of bases not matched to a gene: 9. CDR1 and CDR2 (germline): MNHNY, SVGAGI (reference sequence). This CDR3 spans 16 amino acids. The chain's CDR3 is CASSSRTSGSSAEQYF. In nucleotides, the CDR3 is TGTGCCAGCAGTTCCCGGACTAGCGGGAGTTCGGCCGAGCAGTACTTC.

This clone was counted only a few times. The chain uses TRBV5-1 and TRBJ2-3; 8 bases align to TRBD2. Unmatched junction bases numbered 13, after V lost 4 bases and J lost 6 bases. Germline-derived CDR1 and CDR2 are SGHRS and YFSETQ. The CDR3 loop spans 16 amino acids. The CDR3 DNA follows: TGCGCCAGCAGCACCGGGACTAGGGGAGGAGGCGATACGCAGTATTTT. The encoded protein is CASSTGTRGGGDTQYF.

This clone was seen ten or more times. The V call is TRBV7-2, the J call TRBJ1-3; tentatively, D is TRBD1 (6 bases). The CDR3 consists of 16 residues. Germline assignment: CDR1 SGHTA and CDR2 FQGNSA. Trimming pared 5 bases from V and 2 bases from J, leaving 16 bases between. The CDR3 protein is CASSPLIAGAGNTIYF. In nucleotides, the CDR3 is TGTGCCAGCAGCCCCCTCATCGCAGGGGCTGGAAACACCATATATTTT.

This chain connects TRBV7-6 to TRBJ1-1, with 7 bases lining up with TRBD1. After removal of 5 bases from V and 1 base from J, the junction contained 4 bases not matched to a gene. This CDR3 contains 14 residues. The germline V gene encodes CDR1 SGHVS and CDR2 FNYEAQ. CDR3 residues: CASSAQGWNTEAFF. In DNA, the CDR3 is TGTGCCAGCAGCGCACAGGGGTGGAACACTGAAGCTTTCTTT.

The rearrangement joins TRBV11-2 to TRBJ1-4, with a weak D call TRBD1 (6 bases). V shed 2 bases and J shed 4 bases, with 17 bases lying between them. The germline V gene encodes CDR1 SGHAT and CDR2 FQNNGV. The CDR3 sequence is 17 residues long. CDR3 in DNA: TGTGCCAGCAGCTTAAGGGGGAGCGGCAGGGGTAATGAAAAACTGTTTTTT. This sequence encodes CASSLRGSGRGNEKLFF.

CDR3 sequence (DNA): TGTGCCAGCAGCGCGGAGGGGGGGCACGGAAATGAGCAGTTCTTC. Translated, it gives CASSAEGGHGNEQFF. The genes are TRBV21-1 and TRBJ2-1; the DNA was not used to check the table's D call, TRBD2. TRBV21-1 is tagged as a pseudogene. The CDR3 extends over 15 amino acids.